These 3 T cell receptor beta chains originate from one sample sequenced in a study of cytomegalovirus exposure and HLA in healthy donors. The PCR employed 60 Vbeta primers together with 13 Jbeta primers. Method: immunoSEQ multiplex PCR; TCRdb's copy keeps in-frame clones and lacks some. The top ten hold about a tenth of the sample, which has under 200,000 clones, approximately 85% seen once. Sequencing was carried out using PBMCs. The receptors shown here come from a man between 18 and 29 years old in good health and CMV-seropositive.

V gene TRBV28 combines with J gene TRBJ1-6, with no clear D. This CDR3 is built from 17 residues. The germline CDR1 and CDR2 sequences are MDHEN and SYDVKM. V was cut by 4 bases and J by 10 bases, with 23 bases left in between. Written as DNA, the CDR3 is TGTGCCAGCAGTTCTACCATCGGGCCTTTTCTAGCCTCACCCCTCCACTTT. This translates into CASSSTIGPFLASPLHF. The whole variable domain, remainder taken from reference TRBV28 and TRBJ1-6, is DVKVTQSSRYLVKRTGEKVFLECVQDMDHENMFWYRQDPGLGLRLIYFSYDVKMKEKGDIPEGYSVSREKKERFSLILESASTNQTSMYLCASSSTIGPFLASPLHFGNGTRLTVT.

This chain links TRBV6-5 with TRBJ1-6; D is perhaps TRBD1 (6 bases). Looked up from germline, CDR1 is MNHEY and CDR2 is SVGAGI. V was pared by 0 bases and J by 4 bases, with 10 bases between. The CDR3 is made up of 16 amino acids. CDR3 loop: CASSYSPGHYNSPLHF. CDR3 nucleotide sequence: TGTGCCAGCAGTTACTCCCCGGGACATTATAATTCACCCCTCCACTTT.

The CDR3 DNA reads TGTGCCAGCAGCACCCGACAGGGGGCTGGAAATGAGCAGTTCTTC. Amino acids: CASSTRQGAGNEQFF. V gene TRBV7-6 combines with J gene TRBJ2-1, with 10 bases identical to TRBD1. CDR1 is SGHVS and CDR2 is FNYEAQ in the germline V gene. The CDR3 loop spans 15 amino acids. The trim removed 5 bases at V and 7 bases at J, leaving 8 bases unmatched.